The 4 T cell receptor beta chains presented below share a single source sample, sequenced in a study of CD8+CD57+ T cells in acquired aplastic anemia listed by TCRdb under 2018. Expansion of CD8+CD57+ cells had been shown by flow cytometry in the patients chosen for sequencing. Sequencer: Illumina HiSeq 2000. Profiling of TCR beta VDJ combinations and CDR3 sequences used genomic DNA as the template. TCRdb trimmed public reads at Q25 via fastp, called clones via MiXCR and kept in-frame beta chains. Each record represents a unique CDR3 protein, reported with the most common genes and DNA among its rows. Across this sample there are 160,000 or so distinct CDR3 sequences, with around 48% seen only once. The ten largest account for around 3% of the sample. The sequencing sample was made of sorted CD4+, CD8+, or CD8+CD57+ T cells (not recorded which) from PBMCs. All receptors derive from a human donor with aplastic anemia.

This clonotype has ten or more counts. The DNA of the CDR3 is TGTGCCCCGGGTCCGACCACAGATACGCAGTATTTT. Amino acid sequence: CAPGPTTDTQYF. The chain couples TRBV7-9 to TRBJ2-3; D is unresolved. In germline, CDR1 is SEHNR, CDR2 FQNEAQ (reference sequence). The CDR3 length is 12 residues. Trimming removed 11 bases from V and 2 bases from J, with 11 bases in between.

This clonotype has just one count. The chain couples TRBV7-9 to TRBJ2-7; the D is unclear. CDR1 is SEHNR and CDR2 is FQNEAQ in the germline V gene (reference sequence). There are 15 residues in the CDR3. The V gene lost 4 bases and the J gene lost 0 bases, with 13 bases spanning the gap. In DNA form, the CDR3 reads TGTGCCAGCAGCTCGGCTCCGGGCTACTCCTACGAGCAGTACTTC. Residues: CASSSAPGYSYEQYF.

The V call is TRBV20-1, the J call TRBJ1-1; no clear D gene. This CDR3 contains 13 residues. V lost 8 bases and J lost 4, with 17 bases in between. CDR1 and CDR2 from the germline V gene are DFQATT and SNEGSKA (reference sequence). The CDR3 bases are TGCAGTTTCCCCCGCTCTGCGGGCACTGAAGCTTTCTTT. Its protein is CSFPRSAGTEAFF.

This rearrangement joins TRBV19 to TRBJ1-1; D gene ambiguous. Trimming shortened V by 4 bases and J by 1 base, and 13 bases separated the two germline ends. The CDR3 totals 15 residues. Germline V gene sequence: CDR1 LNHDA, CDR2 SQIVND (reference sequence). CDR3 region: CASSTRRITNTEAFF. The CDR3 DNA is TGTGCCAGTAGTACGAGACGGATCACGAACACTGAAGCTTTCTTT.